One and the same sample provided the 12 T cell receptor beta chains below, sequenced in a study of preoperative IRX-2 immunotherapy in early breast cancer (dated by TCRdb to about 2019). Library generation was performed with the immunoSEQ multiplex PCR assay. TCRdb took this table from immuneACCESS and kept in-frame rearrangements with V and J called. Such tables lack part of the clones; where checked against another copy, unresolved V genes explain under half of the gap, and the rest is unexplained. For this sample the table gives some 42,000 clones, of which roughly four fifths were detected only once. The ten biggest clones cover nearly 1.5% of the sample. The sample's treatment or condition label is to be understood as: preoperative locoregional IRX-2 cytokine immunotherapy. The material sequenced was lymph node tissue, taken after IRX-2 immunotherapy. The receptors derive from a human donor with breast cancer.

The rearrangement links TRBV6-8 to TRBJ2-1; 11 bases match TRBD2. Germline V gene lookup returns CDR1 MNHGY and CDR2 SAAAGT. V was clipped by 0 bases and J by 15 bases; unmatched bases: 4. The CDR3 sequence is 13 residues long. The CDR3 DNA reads TGTGCCAGCAGTTACTCCCCCGGGACTAGCGGGTTCTTC. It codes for CASSYSPGTSGFF.

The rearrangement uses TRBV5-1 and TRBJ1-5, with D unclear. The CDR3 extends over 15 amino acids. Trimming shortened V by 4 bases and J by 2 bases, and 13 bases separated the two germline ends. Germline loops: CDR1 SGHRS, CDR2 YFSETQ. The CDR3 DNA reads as TGCGCCAGCAGCGGAAACATTGGGGGCAATCAGCCCCAGCATTTT. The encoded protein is CASSGNIGGNQPQHF.

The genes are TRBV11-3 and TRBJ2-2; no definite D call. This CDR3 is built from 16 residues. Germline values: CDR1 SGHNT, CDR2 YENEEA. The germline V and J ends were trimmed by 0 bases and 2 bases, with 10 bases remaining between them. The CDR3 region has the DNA TGTGCCAGCAGCTTAGATGTTCCAGGAAACACCGGGGAGCTGTTTTTT. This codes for CASSLDVPGNTGELFF.

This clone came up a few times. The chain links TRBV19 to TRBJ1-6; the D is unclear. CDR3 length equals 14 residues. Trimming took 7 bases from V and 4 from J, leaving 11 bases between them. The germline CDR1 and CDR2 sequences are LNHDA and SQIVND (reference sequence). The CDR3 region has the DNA TGTGCCAGTACCCGGACTGCTTATAATTCACCCCTCCACTTT. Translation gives CASTRTAYNSPLHF.

The CDR3 is CASSQESPGAGSNQPQHF. DNA for the CDR3: TGCGCCAGCAGCCAAGAATCCCCTGGGGCAGGCTCGAATCAGCCCCAGCATTTT. The V call is TRBV23-1, the J call TRBJ1-5; TRBD1 might be the D (5 bases). TRBV23-1 belongs to the ORF category, with a function that is uncertain. This CDR3 has 18 amino acids. V was shortened by 6 bases and J by 4 bases, with 25 bases between the two germline ends.

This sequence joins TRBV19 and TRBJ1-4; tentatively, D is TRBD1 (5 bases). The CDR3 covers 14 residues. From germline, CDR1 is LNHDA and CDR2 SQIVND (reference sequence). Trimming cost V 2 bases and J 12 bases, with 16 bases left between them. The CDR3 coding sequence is TGTGCCAGTAGTATAAATGCAGGGATCGGGGAACTGTTTTTT. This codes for CASSINAGIGELFF.

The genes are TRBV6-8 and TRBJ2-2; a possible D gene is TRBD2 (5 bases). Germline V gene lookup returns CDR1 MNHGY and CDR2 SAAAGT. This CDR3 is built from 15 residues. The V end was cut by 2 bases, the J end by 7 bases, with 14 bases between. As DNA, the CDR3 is TGTGCCAGCAGTTACAAGGGAGTGGGTGGCGGGGAGCTGTTTTTT. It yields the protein CASSYKGVGGGELFF.

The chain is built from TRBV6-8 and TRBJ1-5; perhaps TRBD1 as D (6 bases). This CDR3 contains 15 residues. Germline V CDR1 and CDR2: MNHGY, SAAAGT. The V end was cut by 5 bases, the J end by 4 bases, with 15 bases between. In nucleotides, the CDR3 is TGTGCCAGCAGTCCTCAGGGGCCTCTTAATCAGCCCCAGCATTTT. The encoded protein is CASSPQGPLNQPQHF.

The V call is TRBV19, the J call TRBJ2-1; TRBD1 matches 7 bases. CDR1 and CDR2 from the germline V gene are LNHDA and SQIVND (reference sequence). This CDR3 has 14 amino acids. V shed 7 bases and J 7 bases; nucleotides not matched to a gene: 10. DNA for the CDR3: TGTGCCAGTACCAGGGGGAACAGGGTTAATGAGCAGTTCTTC. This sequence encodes CASTRGNRVNEQFF. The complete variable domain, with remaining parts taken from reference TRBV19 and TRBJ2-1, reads DGGITQSPKYLFRKEGQNVTLSCEQNLNHDAMYWYRQDPGQGLRLIYYSQIVNDFQKGDIAEGYSVSREKKESFPLTVTSAQKNPTAFYLCASTRGNRVNEQFFGPGTRLTVL.

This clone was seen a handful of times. The CDR3 here is CASSQGPSPLHF. CDR3 bases: TGTGCCAGCAGCCAGGGACCTTCACCCCTCCACTTT. The chain uses TRBV14 and TRBJ1-6, with a possible D match to TRBD1 (5 bases). The length of the CDR3 is 12 residues. V lost 3 bases to trimming and J lost 9 bases, with 6 bases between them. The germline CDR1 and CDR2 sequences are SGHDN and FVKESK.

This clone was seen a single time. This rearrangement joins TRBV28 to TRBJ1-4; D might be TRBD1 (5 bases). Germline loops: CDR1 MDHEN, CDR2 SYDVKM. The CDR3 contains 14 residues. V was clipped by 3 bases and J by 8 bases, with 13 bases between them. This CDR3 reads CASSFSRAGEKLFF. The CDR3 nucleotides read TGTGCCAGCAGTTTCTCCAGGGCGGGCGAAAAACTGTTTTTT.

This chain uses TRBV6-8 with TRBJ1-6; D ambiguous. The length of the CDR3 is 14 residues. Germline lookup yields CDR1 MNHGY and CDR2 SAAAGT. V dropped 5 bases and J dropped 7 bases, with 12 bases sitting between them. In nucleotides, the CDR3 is TGTGCCAGCAGTGCCCCCCCGGACAATTCACCCCTCCACTTT. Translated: CASSAPPDNSPLHF.